This T cell receptor (beta chain) is drawn from a study of blood T cell repertoires in COVID-19. Repertoires were generated with immunoSEQ multiplex PCR, while TCRdb's copy carries only in-frame clones and drops some. The sample contains some 250,000 clones, roughly 79% of which appear only once. This clone was found once. Germline-derived CDR1 and CDR2 are SGHTA and FQGNSA. This CDR3 spans 14 amino acids. Trimming stripped 2 bases from V and 2 bases from J, with 8 bases between. The chain carries TRBV7-2 and TRBJ2-3; D call uncertain. The sequencing input was peripheral blood. The receptor was isolated from a woman older than 75 with COVID-19, enrolled during active disease. CDR3 in DNA: TGTGCCAGCAGCTTAACTCTCAACACAGATACGCAGTATTTT. This translates into CASSLTLNTDTQYF.